These 2 T cell receptor beta chains came from one sample sequenced in a study of shared clonotypes between healthy human individuals (dated by TCRdb to the early 2020s). Receptor amplification or capture employed the immunoSEQ multiplex PCR assay. TCRdb obtained this table from immuneACCESS and retained in-frame rearrangements with V and J assigned. These tables miss some clones; where compared with another copy, unresolved V genes account for less than half of the shortfall, and the remainder is unexplained. Present in this sample are about 2.4 million clones, more than 90% of which were seen just once. The ten largest make up over 0.12% of the sample. The sample consisted of naive CD4+ T cells sorted from blood. The sample's cell subset or site, from its label and the paper: CD45RA+ positively selected. The receptors shown here come from a young man in good health.

This clone came up once. V is TRBV6-1 and J is TRBJ1-1; D might be TRBD1 (5 bases). Germline loops: CDR1 MNHNS, CDR2 SASEGT. Trimming left V 2 bases short and J 4 bases short, with 11 bases between. The CDR3 has 14 amino acids. CDR3 in DNA: TGTGCCAGCAGTGAACAGGGCGGGGTCACTGAAGCTTTCTTT. Translating gives CASSEQGGVTEAFF.

As to this clone: A read error may produce the germline difference seen at one junction end. V usage is TRBV6-1 and J usage is TRBJ2-3; D gene unclear. Germline CDR1 is MNHNS and CDR2 is SASEGT. CDR3 length equals 10 residues. CDR3 amino acids: CARRGDTQYF. The DNA for the CDR3 is TGTGCCCGCAGAGGAGATACGCAGTATTTT.